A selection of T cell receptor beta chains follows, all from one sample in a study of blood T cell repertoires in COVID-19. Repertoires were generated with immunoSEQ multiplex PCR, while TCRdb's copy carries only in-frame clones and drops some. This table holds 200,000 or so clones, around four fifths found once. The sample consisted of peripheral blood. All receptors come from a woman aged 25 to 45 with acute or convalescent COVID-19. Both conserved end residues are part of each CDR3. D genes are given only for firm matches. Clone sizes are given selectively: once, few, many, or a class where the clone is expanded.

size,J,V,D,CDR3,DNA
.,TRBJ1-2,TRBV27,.,CASSLSWSGIYGYTF,TGTGCCAGCAGTTTATCGTGGTCAGGGATCTATGGCTACACCTTC
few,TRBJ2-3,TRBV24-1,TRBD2,CATSDPDPGTSGGDHRDTQYF,TGTGCCACCAGTGATCCTGATCCCGGGACTAGCGGGGGGGACCATAGAGATACGCAGTATTTT
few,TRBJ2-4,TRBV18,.,CASSPLDLPGDIQYF,TGTGCCAGCTCACCACTTGATTTACCGGGGGACATTCAGTACTTC
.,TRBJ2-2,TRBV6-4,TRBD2,CASLMGGDTGELFF,TGTGCCAGCCTCATGGGAGGGGACACCGGGGAGCTGTTTTTT
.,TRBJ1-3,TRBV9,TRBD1,CASSGSSRTGDRYSGNTIYF,TGTGCCAGCAGCGGTAGTAGTAGAACAGGGGACCGATACTCTGGAAACACCATATATTTT
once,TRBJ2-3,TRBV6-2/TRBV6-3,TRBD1,CASSPGQGVGDTQYF,TGTGCCAGCAGCCCGGGACAGGGGGTAGGGGATACGCAGTATTTT
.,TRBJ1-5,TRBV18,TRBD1,CASSATPLPTGFGGNQPQHF,TGTGCCAGCTCAGCAACTCCCCTTCCGACAGGGTTCGGTGGCAATCAGCCCCAGCATTTT
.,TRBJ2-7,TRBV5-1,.,CASSLQEGQEQYF,TGCGCCAGCAGCTTGCAGGAGGGTCAAGAGCAGTACTTC
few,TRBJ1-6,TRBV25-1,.,CASSGDLSSPLHF,TGTGCCAGCAGTGGAGACTTGAGCTCACCCCTCCACTTT
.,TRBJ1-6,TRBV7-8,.,CASSSVSSYNSPLHF,TGTGCCAGCAGCTCCGTGAGCTCCTATAATTCACCCCTCCACTTT
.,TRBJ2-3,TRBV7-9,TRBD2,CASSLASSGSTDTQYF,TGTGCCAGCAGCTTAGCCTCTAGCGGGAGCACAGATACGCAGTATTTT
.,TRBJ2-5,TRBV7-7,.,CASSLGDQETQYF,TGTGCTAGCAGCTTGGGAGACCAAGAGACCCAGTACTTC
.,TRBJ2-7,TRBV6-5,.,CASSRAGVSYEQYF,TGTGCCAGCAGTCGGGCAGGGGTTTCCTACGAGCAGTACTTC
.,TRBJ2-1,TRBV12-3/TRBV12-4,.,CASSLSGGGEQFF,TGTGCCAGCAGTTTGTCTGGGGGGGGCGAGCAGTTCTTC
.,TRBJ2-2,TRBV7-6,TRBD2,CASSASSSGGTGELFF,TGTGCCAGCAGCGCGAGCTCTAGCGGGGGGACCGGGGAGCTGTTTTTT
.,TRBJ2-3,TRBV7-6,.,CASSLGGASTDTQYF,TGTGCCAGCAGCTTAGGAGGTGCTAGCACAGATACGCAGTATTTT
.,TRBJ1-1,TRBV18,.,CASSRQGRGTEAFF,TGTGCCAGCTCACGGCAGGGTCGAGGCACTGAAGCTTTCTTT
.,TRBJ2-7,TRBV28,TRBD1,CASSPWTGTSYEQYF,TGTGCCAGCAGTCCATGGACAGGGACTTCCTACGAGCAGTACTTC
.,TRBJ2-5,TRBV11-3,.,CASSYGIWGSGVQETQYF,TGTGCCAGCAGCTACGGAATCTGGGGGTCAGGGGTCCAAGAGACCCAGTACTTC
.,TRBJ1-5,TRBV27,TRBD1,CASSRSDRENQPQHF,TGTGCCAGCAGTCGCTCGGACAGGGAGAATCAGCCCCAGCATTTT
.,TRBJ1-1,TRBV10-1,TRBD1,CASRDGQAVNTEAFF,TGCGCCAGCAGGGACGGACAGGCAGTGAACACTGAAGCTTTCTTT
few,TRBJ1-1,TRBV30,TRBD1,CAWSAMQGARIAEAFF,TGTGCCTGGAGTGCGATGCAGGGGGCGCGAATTGCTGAAGCTTTCTTT
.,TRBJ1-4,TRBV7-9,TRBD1,CASTRDRGRGEKLFF,TGTGCCAGCACACGGGACAGGGGGCGAGGTGAAAAACTGTTTTTT
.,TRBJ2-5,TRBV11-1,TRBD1,CASSLDRQGGETQYF,TGTGCCAGCAGCTTGGATAGACAGGGGGGAGAGACCCAGTACTTC
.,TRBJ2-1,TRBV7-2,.,CASSSPIYNEQFF,TGTGCCAGCAGCTCCCCTATCTACAATGAGCAGTTCTTC
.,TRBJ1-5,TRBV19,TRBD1,CASSISPRGLGVSNQPQHF,TGTGCCAGTAGTATAAGCCCCAGGGGGCTGGGTGTATCCAATCAGCCCCAGCATTTT
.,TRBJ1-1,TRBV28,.,CASSSPQGEAFF,TGTGCCAGCAGTTCCCCACAGGGAGAAGCTTTCTTT
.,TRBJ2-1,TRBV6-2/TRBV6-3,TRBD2,CASSLAGPYNEQFF,TGTGCCAGCAGTCTAGCGGGGCCCTACAATGAGCAGTTCTTC
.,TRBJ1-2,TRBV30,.,CASTAMGYTF,TGTGCCTCTACAGCTATGGGCTACACCTTC
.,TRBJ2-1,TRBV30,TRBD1,CACIKTGFNEQFF,TGTGCCTGTATAAAGACAGGGTTCAATGAGCAGTTCTTC
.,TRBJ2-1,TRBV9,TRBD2,CASSVSSGGFDEQFF,TGTGCCAGCAGCGTATCTAGCGGGGGGTTTGATGAGCAGTTCTTC
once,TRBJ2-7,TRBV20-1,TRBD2,CSASKASGGPYEQYF,TGCAGTGCTAGTAAGGCTAGCGGGGGACCCTACGAGCAGTACTTC
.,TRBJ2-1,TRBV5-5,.,CASSLPGVDNEQFF,TGTGCCAGCAGCTTGCCGGGGGTCGACAATGAGCAGTTCTTC
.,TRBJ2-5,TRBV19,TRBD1,CASSTGQAQETQYF,TGTGCCAGTAGTACGGGACAGGCCCAAGAGACCCAGTACTTC
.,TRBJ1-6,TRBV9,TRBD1,CASSVDRDRSPLHF,TGTGCCAGCAGCGTGGACAGGGATCGCTCACCCCTCCACTTT